This TCR beta chain appears in the sequencing data of a study of blood T cell repertoires in COVID-19. Whole-study context: Researchers got acute and convalescent COVID-19 samples from the United States, Italy and Spain. PBMCs, B-cell-depleted T cells, or T cells provided the cDNA or gDNA that made up the material.

The CDR3 has 12 amino acids. Germline V gene lookup returns CDR1 MDHEN and CDR2 SYDVKM. Trimming cost V 5 bases and J 11 bases, with 13 bases left between them. As handled by the study authors: Reference gene primer amplification in the assay estimated nucleated cell counts. Only in-frame clones appear in the TCRdb table, and some are missing; sequencing was by immunoSEQ multiplex PCR. V and J calls and clone size are copied from that table; D and trimming were computed from the DNA. Of under 150,000 clones in the sample, 85% to 90% were seen once. There are a few counts of this clone. This receptor was taken from a human donor in a cohort sampled during active COVID-19. Sequencing used peripheral blood. The J gene is TRBJ1-5, the V gene TRBV28, with no clear D. CDR3: CASSTPGLAQHF. The CDR3 DNA follows: TGTGCCAGCAGTACACCTGGCCTTGCCCAGCATTTT.